These T cell receptor beta chains were read from a single sample in a study of molecular identifiers for immune sequencing clone quantification. TCRdb fed the PCR reads into MiXCR, producing one record per CDR3 protein. The sample yields more than 250,000 distinct CDR3 sequences, 20% to 25% seen once. The material sequenced was naive CD8+ T cells from blood, with Jurkat cell RNA spiked in. Source of these receptors: a human donor in good health. Some libraries in this study had Jurkat cell RNA spiked in. The CDR3 runs from the conserved cysteine through the conserved F or W. Each record gives: V gene, CDR3 protein.

TRBV4-3 | CASSPGGGLASFPYEQYF
TRBV7-9 | CATRKSLEETQYF
TRBV11-2 | CASSLEVPGQSYEQYF
TRBV20-1 | CSASQTRMNTEAFF
TRBV7-3 | CASSKRLAGPEQYF
TRBV7-2 | CASSLSGDGETQYF
TRBV24-1 | CATSDPGLAGTTDTQYF
TRBV4-3 | CASSQERTTNYGYTF
TRBV7-9 | CASSFPTQVQETQYF
TRBV7-2 | CASSEGLAGLYEQYF
TRBV29-1 | CSVRQGADQETQYF
TRBV5-1 | CASSLISPSGGNEQYF